The 25 T cell receptor beta chains presented below share a single source sample, sequenced in a study of shared clonotypes between healthy human individuals (TCRdb year 2020). Library construction relied on the immunoSEQ multiplex PCR assay. Held by TCRdb, this immuneACCESS table contains in-frame sequences only and omits some clones. Under half of the omission traces to an unresolved V gene where checked; the cause of the rest is unknown. Across this sample there are fewer than 3 million clones, with approximately 90% seen only once. The ten largest make up around 0.38% of the sample. Sequencing was performed on naive CD4+ T cells from PBMCs. The label giving this sample's cell subset or site can be read as: CD45RA+ positively selected. The receptors here all came from a young man in good health. Some clones in this sample may be carry-over from other donors' samples.

V and J are TRBV29-1 and TRBJ1-4; D unresolved. The CDR3 length is 14 residues. Germline values: CDR1 SQVTM, CDR2 ANQGSEA. The ends were cut back, 5 bases at V and 4 bases at J, with 14 bases in the middle. The CDR3, as DNA: TGCAGCGTTATGCGGACGGCTGATAATGAAAAACTGTTTTTT. Its translation is CSVMRTADNEKLFF. Combining the CDR3 with reference TRBV29-1 and TRBJ1-4 gives the whole variable domain SAVISQKPSRDICQRGTSLTIQCQVDSQVTMMFWYRQQPGQSLTLIATANQGSEATYESGFVIDKFPISRPNLTFSTLTVSNMSPEDSSIYLCSVMRTADNEKLFFGSGTQLSVL.

The gene calls are TRBV5-1 and TRBJ2-1; D ambiguous. This CDR3 is 16 amino acids long. Germline V lookup: CDR1 SGHRS, CDR2 YFSETQ. Trimming removed 0 bases at V and 2 bases at J, with 12 bases between. The DNA for the CDR3 is TGCGCCAGCAGCTTGGCCCTGACGGCTGCCTACAATGAGCAGTTCTTC. This codes for CASSLALTAAYNEQFF.

The chain combines TRBV27 with TRBJ2-7, with TRBD1 identical over 8 bases. Unmatched junction bases numbered 7, after V lost 3 bases and J lost 6 bases. This CDR3 region has 14 residues. The germline V gene encodes CDR1 MNHEY and CDR2 SMNVEV (reference sequence). CDR3: CASSLDRVYPEQYF. For the CDR3, the DNA is TGTGCCAGCAGTTTGGACAGGGTGTACCCCGAGCAGTACTTC.

The V call is TRBV19, the J call TRBJ2-5, with TRBD2 matching over 8 bases. Germline trimming cut 5 bases from V and 3 bases from J; bases unmatched to any gene: 8. The CDR3 covers 15 residues. The germline V gene has CDR1 LNHDA and CDR2 SQIVND (reference sequence). Written as DNA, the CDR3 is TGTGCCAGTAGTGAGCCGGGACTAGGTAAAGAGACCCAGTACTTC. Translating it yields CASSEPGLGKETQYF. The full variable domain, its missing parts supplied by reference TRBV19 and TRBJ2-5, is DGGITQSPKYLFRKEGQNVTLSCEQNLNHDAMYWYRQDPGQGLRLIYYSQIVNDFQKGDIAEGYSVSREKKESFPLTVTSAQKNPTAFYLCASSEPGLGKETQYFGPGTRLLVL.

In DNA form, the CDR3 reads TGTGCCAGCAGTTACTTGAGACAGGGGGCGGGGGAGCAGTACTTC. Translating it yields CASSYLRQGAGEQYF. The chain has TRBV6-5 and TRBJ2-5, with TRBD1 identical over 10 bases. CDR1 and CDR2 from the germline V gene are MNHEY and SVGAGI. CDR3 length equals 15 residues. V gave up 1 base and J gave up 11 bases; unmatched junction bases: 10.

The V gene is TRBV27, the J gene TRBJ2-1; 11 bases line up with TRBD2. This CDR3 is built from 19 residues. Germline V gene lookup returns CDR1 MNHEY and CDR2 SMNVEV (reference sequence). The trim removed 3 bases at V and 3 bases at J, leaving 13 bases unmatched. The CDR3 DNA reads TGTGCCAGCAGTTTCATTGGGACTAGCGGCCGGGGGGTCTACAATGAGCAGTTCTTC. Its translation: CASSFIGTSGRGVYNEQFF.

Remarks on this clone: Different DNA sequences within this sample yield the same CDR3. The chain employs TRBV6-5 and TRBJ2-2; no firm D call. The CDR3 totals 13 residues. The ends were cut back, 1 base at V and 4 bases at J, with 4 bases in the middle. The germline V gene encodes CDR1 MNHEY and CDR2 SVGAGI. DNA for the CDR3: TGTGCCAGCAGTTACTTCGGCACCGGGGAGCTGTTTTTT. Its protein is CASSYFGTGELFF.

The V call is TRBV5-1, the J call TRBJ2-2, with a weak D call TRBD1 (6 bases). The length of the CDR3 is 16 residues. Trimming shortened V by 0 bases and J by 3 bases, and 12 bases separated the two germline ends. Germline values: CDR1 SGHRS, CDR2 YFSETQ. The CDR3 loop is CASSLAVAGDTGELFF. The DNA of the CDR3 is TGCGCCAGCAGCTTGGCGGTGGCAGGGGACACCGGGGAGCTGTTTTTT. Based on the CDR3 plus reference TRBV5-1 and TRBJ2-2, the full variable domain is KAGVTQTPRYLIKTRGQQVTLSCSPISGHRSVSWYQQTPGQGLQFLFEYFSETQRNKGNFPGRFSGRQFSNSRSEMNVSTLELGDSALYLCASSLAVAGDTGELFFGEGSRLTVL.

V gene TRBV7-3 combines with J gene TRBJ2-7; D possibly uses TRBD1 or TRBD2 (6 bases each). Trimming cost V 1 base and J 9 bases, with 13 bases left between them. Germline V gene lookup returns CDR1 SGHTA and CDR2 FQGTGA. This CDR3 is built from 13 residues. CDR3 DNA sequence: TGTGCCAGCAGCTTAAACAGGGAGGACCGGCAGTACTTC. It encodes CASSLNREDRQYF. Full variable domain (outside the CDR3, taken from reference TRBV7-3 and TRBJ2-7): GAGVSQTPSNKVTEKGKYVELRCDPISGHTALYWYRQSLGQGPEFLIYFQGTGAADDSGLPNDRFFAVRPEGSVSTLKIQRTERGDSAVYLCASSLNREDRQYFGPGTRLTVT.

The V gene is TRBV6-5, the J gene TRBJ2-6; TRBD1 matches 7 bases. This CDR3 has 16 amino acids. V lost 2 bases to trimming and J lost 0 bases; unmatched junction nucleotides: 1. Germline V gene data show CDR1 as MNHEY and CDR2 as SVGAGI. Here the CDR3 DNA reads TGTGCCAGCAGTTACGGGGACAGCTCTGGGGCCAACGTCCTGACTTTC. This encodes CASSYGDSSGANVLTF.

V usage is TRBV18 and J usage is TRBJ2-1; TRBD1 matches at 8 bases. Losses at the gene ends were 1 base for V and 7 bases for J; bases not matched to a gene: 6. The germline V gene encodes CDR1 KGHSH and CDR2 LQKENI. The CDR3 extends over 15 amino acids. The DNA of the CDR3 is TGTGCCAGCTCACCACGCAGGGGGCCCGGTAATGAGCAGTTCTTC. Protein sequence: CASSPRRGPGNEQFF.

The V call is TRBV18, the J call TRBJ2-7; TRBD1 aligns across 12 bases. Looked up from germline, CDR1 is KGHSH and CDR2 is LQKENI. This CDR3 spans 14 amino acids. With 6 bases clipped from V and 7 bases from J, the junction kept 7 bases outside the gene matches. This CDR3 is CASSPGQGAREQYF. Here the CDR3 DNA reads TGTGCCAGCTCGCCGGGACAGGGGGCGCGGGAGCAGTACTTC.

The sample holds one count of this clone. V usage is TRBV19 and J usage is TRBJ2-7, with D uncertain. CDR1 LNHDA and CDR2 SQIVND come from the germline V gene (reference sequence). This CDR3 has 13 amino acids. Trimming removed 5 bases at V and 2 bases at J, with 10 bases between. CDR3 region: CASSVGFTYEQYF. The CDR3 nucleotides are TGTGCCAGTAGTGTGGGTTTTACCTACGAGCAGTACTTC.

The chain employs TRBV7-6 and TRBJ2-3; D is uncertain. V shed 0 bases and J shed 3 bases, with 13 bases lying between them. Germline-derived CDR1 and CDR2 are SGHVS and FNYEAQ. This CDR3 spans 16 amino acids. CDR3 protein: CASSLAMIAITDTQYF. In DNA form, the CDR3 reads TGTGCCAGCAGCTTAGCTATGATAGCCATAACAGATACGCAGTATTTT. Supplemented by reference TRBV7-6 and TRBJ2-3, the full variable domain reads GAGVSQSPRYKVTKRGQDVALRCDPISGHVSLYWYRQALGQGPEFLTYFNYEAQQDKSGLPNDRFSAERPEGSISTLTIQRTEQRDSAMYRCASSLAMIAITDTQYFGPGTRLTVL.

This chain joins TRBV27 and TRBJ2-5; 10 bases fit TRBD2. The ends lost 1 base at V and 4 bases at J; junction bases unmatched: 3. Germline V gene lookup returns CDR1 MNHEY and CDR2 SMNVEV (reference sequence). The CDR3 is made up of 15 amino acids. Written as DNA, the CDR3 is TGTGCCAGCAGTTTATATTGGACTAGCGGAGAGACCCAGTACTTC. Translation: CASSLYWTSGETQYF.

V gene TRBV11-2 combines with J gene TRBJ2-6; 10 positions match TRBD2. Germline lookup yields CDR1 SGHAT and CDR2 FQNNGV. Germline trimming cut 5 bases from V and 2 bases from J; bases unmatched to any gene: 3. There are 16 residues in the CDR3. CDR3 bases: TGTGCCAGCAGCAAAGCGGGGGGGCCTGGGGCCAACGTCCTGACTTTC. It specifies CASSKAGGPGANVLTF.

The J gene is TRBJ1-2, the V gene TRBV7-2; 10 bases line up with TRBD1. Per germline, CDR1 SGHTA and CDR2 FQGNSA. The ends lost 5 bases at V and 3 bases at J; junction bases unmatched: 6. This CDR3 has 15 amino acids. This chain's CDR3 is CASSIGTGDYYGYTF. As DNA, the CDR3 is TGTGCCAGCAGCATAGGGACAGGGGATTACTATGGCTACACCTTC.

The chain has TRBV5-1 and TRBJ2-2; a possible D gene is TRBD1 (6 bases). Germline assignment: CDR1 SGHRS and CDR2 YFSETQ. The CDR3 runs 15 residues. V lost 6 bases, J lost 4 bases, and 16 bases lay in between. CDR3 sequence: CASMAFGGITGELFF. The CDR3 region has the DNA TGCGCCAGCATGGCATTTGGGGGCATCACCGGGGAGCTGTTTTTT.

The chain joins TRBV5-4 to TRBJ2-3; D is uncertain. From germline, CDR1 is SGHNT and CDR2 YYREEE (reference sequence). The CDR3 contains 12 residues. Trimming took off 4 bases at V and 4 bases at J, with 7 bases between the two ends. CDR3 sequence (DNA): TGTGCCAGCAGCGTACCCTCAGATACGCAGTATTTT. It encodes CASSVPSDTQYF.

J is TRBJ2-2 and V is TRBV4-3, with 11 bases fitting TRBD2. This CDR3 contains 17 residues. V gave up 0 bases and J gave up 9 bases; unmatched junction bases: 9. Germline-derived CDR1 and CDR2 are LGHNA and YSLEER. The CDR3 nucleotides read TGCGCCAGCAGCCAAGATTGGACTAGCGGGTGGGACAGGGAGCTGTTTTTT. Its protein product is CASSQDWTSGWDRELFF.

The chain links TRBV5-6 to TRBJ2-3; D is ambiguous. V was shortened by 1 base and J by 2 bases, with 14 bases between the two germline ends. CDR3 size: 16 residues. The germline V gene has CDR1 SGHDT and CDR2 YYEEEE. The CDR3 sequence is CASSLSSSHLTDTQYF. The CDR3 DNA follows: TGTGCCAGCAGCTTGTCGTCCAGCCACCTCACAGATACGCAGTATTTT.

The chain carries TRBV7-2 and TRBJ2-3, with TRBD2 matching 9 bases. The CDR3 totals 15 residues. V was clipped by 1 base and J by 4 bases; unmatched bases: 3. CDR1 SGHTA and CDR2 FQGNSA come from the germline V gene. CDR3 in DNA: TGTGCCAGCAGCTTAGTAGCGGGAGACCCAGATACGCAGTATTTT. Its translation: CASSLVAGDPDTQYF.

J is TRBJ2-3 and V is TRBV6-5; 7 nucleotides align to TRBD1. Germline V CDR1 and CDR2: MNHEY, SVGAGI. V dropped 0 bases and J dropped 6; count of bases not matched to a gene: 9. This CDR3 spans 16 amino acids. This CDR3 is CASSYSPDRQVDTQYF. The CDR3 region has the DNA TGTGCCAGCAGTTACTCCCCGGACAGGCAAGTGGATACGCAGTATTTT.

The rearrangement links TRBV7-2 to TRBJ2-5; D call uncertain. This CDR3 is 13 amino acids long. Looked up from germline, CDR1 is SGHTA and CDR2 is FQGNSA. V was cut by 7 bases and J by 4 bases, with 13 bases left in between. Here the CDR3 reads CASTPVPGETQYF. The CDR3 DNA sequence: TGTGCCAGCACCCCAGTCCCGGGAGAGACCCAGTACTTC.

This clone was observed a single time. The chain joins TRBV14 to TRBJ2-3; D is unresolved. Per the germline V gene, CDR1 is SGHDN and CDR2 is FVKESK. Trimming took 0 bases from V and 1 from J, leaving 11 bases between them. The CDR3 is 16 residues long. The CDR3 nucleotides are TGTGCCAGCAGCCAAGATCTAAGTAGGGGCACAGATACGCAGTATTTT. It translates to CASSQDLSRGTDTQYF.